This T cell receptor (beta chain) was documented in a study of T cell repertoires in cytomegalovirus infection. Study as a whole: Recently identified HLA-C-restricted and well-studied HLA-B-restricted CMV epitopes were used. Evidence of both CMV infection and a matching HLA type came from public TCR beta signatures.

The study, taken as a whole, reports: It was HLA-C-restricted CMV-specific TCR beta clonotypes that dominated the response ex vivo. Using cumulative public TCR beta family frequency, the authors identified those who carried CMV together with the relevant HLA.

In TCRdb, the reads were re-called with MiXCR into one record per CDR3 protein. The table shows 450,000 to 600,000 distinct CDR3 sequences, with about two fifths occurring only once. Comment on this clonotype: What it binds is unknown.

The specimen was cultured PBMCs, collected from culture after CMV antigen stimulation. This TCR was recovered from a human donor in good health (CMV status not recorded). Some clones in this sample may be carry-over from other donors' samples.

CDR3: CATSRDRDVRELFF. The CDR3 DNA is TGTGCCACCAGCAGAGATCGGGACGTCCGGGAGCTGTTTTTT. The chain carries TRBV15 and TRBJ2-2; D possibly matches TRBD1 or TRBD2 (5 bases each). The CDR3 consists of 14 residues. Per germline, CDR1 LNHNV and CDR2 YYDKDF (reference sequence). The germline V and J ends were trimmed by 0 bases and 9 bases, with 11 bases remaining between them.